This T cell receptor (beta chain) is drawn from a study of beta chain features in type 1 diabetes. Study-wide points: Shorter templates might be favored by PCR, and equally so in patients and in controls. Patients' naive, central memory and Treg TCRB repertoires seemed closer to one another than those of healthy donors.

The whole isolated RNA underwent reverse transcription, so sequencing captured expressed TCRB transcripts. Method: immunoSEQ multiplex PCR; TCRdb's copy keeps in-frame clones and lacks some. The profile shows 130,000 to 150,000 clones, around a tenth of them singletons. This clone occurred many times. The antigen is unknown. Sequenced material: central memory CD4+ T cells from blood. The source is a man aged 18 to 30 in good health.

Written as DNA, the CDR3 is TGTGCCTGGAAGCTAGCGGGGTCCTACAATGAGCAGTTCTTC. Its protein is CAWKLAGSYNEQFF. V and J are TRBV30 and TRBJ2-1, with TRBD2 matching over 9 bases. Germline V gene data show CDR1 as GTSNPN and CDR2 as SVGIG (reference sequence). The CDR3 has 14 amino acids. V lost 4 bases, J lost 1 base, and 2 bases stayed unmatched.